A selection of T cell receptor beta chains follows, all from one sample in a study of shared clonotypes between healthy human individuals. Assay used: immunoSEQ multiplex PCR; TCRdb lists only in-frame clones, some missing. The data contain over a million clones, roughly 97% of them singletons. The specimen sequenced was naive CD4+ T cells sorted from blood. The receptors originated from a man aged 25 to 45 in good health. CDR3s include the opening cysteine and the closing phenylalanine or tryptophan. The order of the fields is clone size, D gene, V gene, J gene, CDR3 protein, CDR3 DNA. A D gene is named only where the DNA matches it firmly. Clone size is not always given. Where it is, it says once, few, many or a class for expanded clones.

clone_size: once; d_call: -; v_call: TRBV5-1; j_call: TRBJ2-5; cdr3_aa: CASSLRDLQETQYF; cdr3_nt: TGCGCCAGCAGCTTGCGGGACCTTCAAGAGACCCAGTACTTC
clone_size: once; d_call: TRBD2; v_call: TRBV6-1; j_call: TRBJ2-1; cdr3_aa: CASSGPPAGVSNEQFF; cdr3_nt: TGTGCCAGCAGTGGACCCCCAGCGGGAGTCAGCAATGAGCAGTTCTTC
clone_size: -; d_call: TRBD2; v_call: TRBV30; j_call: TRBJ2-1; cdr3_aa: CAWSSLAGEDEQFF; cdr3_nt: TGTGCCTGGAGTTCGCTAGCGGGGGAGGATGAGCAGTTCTTC
clone_size: -; d_call: -; v_call: TRBV18; j_call: TRBJ2-7; cdr3_aa: CASSPKLGSLQYF; cdr3_nt: TGTGCCAGCTCACCAAAGTTGGGCTCCCTGCAGTACTTC
clone_size: -; d_call: TRBD1; v_call: TRBV28; j_call: TRBJ1-1; cdr3_aa: CASSQELGTVNTEAFF; cdr3_nt: TGTGCCAGCAGTCAAGAACTCGGGACAGTGAACACTGAAGCTTTCTTT
clone_size: -; d_call: -; v_call: TRBV19; j_call: TRBJ2-2; cdr3_aa: CASSIQGRYTGELFF; cdr3_nt: TGTGCCAGTAGTATACAGGGGAGGTACACCGGGGAGCTGTTTTTT
clone_size: -; d_call: -; v_call: TRBV20-1; j_call: TRBJ1-5; cdr3_aa: CSAGSGQPQHF; cdr3_nt: TGCAGTGCCGGGAGCGGGCAGCCCCAGCATTTT
clone_size: -; d_call: -; v_call: TRBV30; j_call: TRBJ2-7; cdr3_aa: CAWSVRFRVRAYEQYF; cdr3_nt: TGTGCCTGGAGTGTACGGTTTAGAGTAAGGGCCTACGAGCAGTACTTC
clone_size: few; d_call: TRBD2; v_call: TRBV7-9; j_call: TRBJ2-7; cdr3_aa: CASSPLSGSDEQYF; cdr3_nt: TGTGCCAGCAGTCCACTTAGCGGGAGCGACGAGCAGTACTTC
clone_size: -; d_call: -; v_call: TRBV28; j_call: TRBJ2-2; cdr3_aa: CASRLSRATGELFF; cdr3_nt: TGTGCCAGCAGACTAAGCCGGGCCACCGGGGAGCTGTTTTTT
clone_size: -; d_call: -; v_call: TRBV5-1; j_call: TRBJ1-1; cdr3_aa: CASSSNGGQNTEAFF; cdr3_nt: TGCGCCAGCAGCTCCAACGGGGGACAGAACACTGAAGCTTTCTTT
clone_size: -; d_call: TRBD2; v_call: TRBV5-1; j_call: TRBJ2-2; cdr3_aa: CASAGGPNTGELFF; cdr3_nt: TGCGCCAGCGCGGGGGGGCCGAACACCGGGGAGCTGTTTTTT
clone_size: -; d_call: TRBD1; v_call: TRBV5-4; j_call: TRBJ2-2; cdr3_aa: CASSARDRVDTGELFF; cdr3_nt: TGTGCCAGCAGCGCCCGGGACAGGGTAGACACCGGGGAGCTGTTTTTT
clone_size: -; d_call: -; v_call: TRBV7-9; j_call: TRBJ1-2; cdr3_aa: CATILGAEGYTF; cdr3_nt: TGTGCCACCATTCTGGGGGCAGAGGGCTACACCTTC
clone_size: -; d_call: -; v_call: TRBV19; j_call: TRBJ1-5; cdr3_aa: CASSISLIRHDQPQHF; cdr3_nt: TGTGCCAGTAGTATCAGCCTCATCCGCCATGATCAGCCCCAGCATTTT
clone_size: -; d_call: -; v_call: TRBV14; j_call: TRBJ1-1; cdr3_aa: CASSPSMNTEAFF; cdr3_nt: TGTGCCAGCAGCCCATCTATGAACACTGAAGCTTTCTTT
clone_size: -; d_call: TRBD1; v_call: TRBV10-3; j_call: TRBJ2-7; cdr3_aa: CAIRATGGYEQYF; cdr3_nt: TGTGCCATCAGAGCGACAGGGGGCTACGAGCAGTACTTC
clone_size: -; d_call: TRBD2; v_call: TRBV19; j_call: TRBJ2-2; cdr3_aa: CASSGGLANTGELFF; cdr3_nt: TGTGCCAGTAGTGGCGGACTAGCGAACACCGGGGAGCTGTTTTTT
clone_size: -; d_call: -; v_call: TRBV28; j_call: TRBJ1-5; cdr3_aa: CASRPHSDQPQHF; cdr3_nt: TGTGCCAGCCGGCCTCATTCGGATCAGCCCCAGCATTTT
clone_size: -; d_call: TRBD2; v_call: TRBV27; j_call: TRBJ2-7; cdr3_aa: CASSPRTSFAFPGGYEQYF; cdr3_nt: TGTGCCAGCAGTCCAAGGACTAGTTTTGCCTTCCCGGGTGGGTACGAGCAGTACTTC
clone_size: -; d_call: TRBD1; v_call: TRBV5-1; j_call: TRBJ2-5; cdr3_aa: CASSRPTGSSETQYF; cdr3_nt: TGCGCCAGCAGCCGACCGACAGGGAGTTCAGAGACCCAGTACTTC
clone_size: -; d_call: TRBD2; v_call: TRBV9; j_call: TRBJ2-3; cdr3_aa: CASSVRLQGAGFTDTQYF; cdr3_nt: TGTGCCAGCAGCGTCCGGTTGCAGGGAGCGGGGTTCACAGATACGCAGTATTTT
clone_size: -; d_call: -; v_call: TRBV11-1; j_call: TRBJ1-5; cdr3_aa: CASSLAGNQPQHF; cdr3_nt: TGTGCCAGCAGCTTAGCTGGGAATCAGCCCCAGCATTTT
clone_size: once; d_call: TRBD2; v_call: TRBV27; j_call: TRBJ2-7; cdr3_aa: CASSFMWGQGTSGYEQYF; cdr3_nt: TGTGCCAGCAGTTTTATGTGGGGTCAAGGGACTAGCGGTTACGAGCAGTACTTC
clone_size: -; d_call: TRBD2; v_call: TRBV7-3; j_call: TRBJ2-5; cdr3_aa: CASSLLAGDGETQYF; cdr3_nt: TGTGCCAGCAGCTTACTAGCGGGAGACGGGGAGACCCAGTACTTC
clone_size: -; d_call: TRBD1; v_call: TRBV4-1; j_call: TRBJ2-7; cdr3_aa: CASSRTRTGRQYF; cdr3_nt: TGCGCCAGCAGCCGAACTCGGACAGGGCGGCAGTACTTC
clone_size: -; d_call: TRBD2; v_call: TRBV7-2; j_call: TRBJ2-3; cdr3_aa: CASSYRDYTDTQYF; cdr3_nt: TGTGCCAGCAGCTACCGGGACTACACAGATACGCAGTATTTT
clone_size: -; d_call: TRBD1; v_call: TRBV30; j_call: TRBJ1-1; cdr3_aa: CAWSQQGAWDEAFF; cdr3_nt: TGTGCCTGGAGTCAACAGGGGGCCTGGGATGAAGCTTTCTTT
clone_size: -; d_call: -; v_call: TRBV9; j_call: TRBJ2-5; cdr3_aa: CASSVFSVMGETQYF; cdr3_nt: TGTGCCAGCAGCGTATTCAGCGTCATGGGAGAGACCCAGTACTTC
clone_size: -; d_call: TRBD2; v_call: TRBV29-1; j_call: TRBJ2-7; cdr3_aa: CSAGGGIHSYEQYF; cdr3_nt: TGCAGCGCGGGAGGAGGCATCCACTCCTACGAGCAGTACTTC
clone_size: -; d_call: -; v_call: TRBV6-1; j_call: TRBJ1-5; cdr3_aa: CASSGVYSNQPQHF; cdr3_nt: TGTGCCAGCAGTGGGGTGTATAGCAATCAGCCCCAGCATTTT
clone_size: once; d_call: -; v_call: TRBV9; j_call: TRBJ2-3; cdr3_aa: CASSVAGIGTDTQYF; cdr3_nt: TGTGCCAGCAGCGTAGCTGGGATCGGCACAGATACGCAGTATTTT
clone_size: -; d_call: -; v_call: TRBV7-8; j_call: TRBJ1-5; cdr3_aa: CASSLVRGSNQPQHF; cdr3_nt: TGTGCCAGCAGCTTGGTGCGGGGTAGCAATCAGCCCCAGCATTTT
clone_size: -; d_call: -; v_call: TRBV5-4; j_call: TRBJ2-5; cdr3_aa: CASSLAASETQYF; cdr3_nt: TGTGCCAGCAGCTTGGCAGCGTCTGAGACCCAGTACTTC
clone_size: once; d_call: -; v_call: TRBV28; j_call: TRBJ2-7; cdr3_aa: CASSLGLALFSYEQYF; cdr3_nt: TGTGCCAGCAGTTTAGGGCTAGCCCTCTTCTCCTACGAGCAGTACTTC
clone_size: many; d_call: TRBD2; v_call: TRBV10-1; j_call: TRBJ2-7; cdr3_aa: CASKTSGSFGVHEQYF; cdr3_nt: TGCGCCAGCAAGACTAGCGGGAGTTTCGGCGTGCACGAGCAGTACTTC
clone_size: -; d_call: -; v_call: TRBV6-1; j_call: TRBJ2-1; cdr3_aa: CASSEQTSYNEQFF; cdr3_nt: TGTGCCAGCAGTGAACAAACCTCCTACAATGAGCAGTTCTTC
clone_size: -; d_call: -; v_call: TRBV10-3; j_call: TRBJ2-1; cdr3_aa: CAISDKGYREQFF; cdr3_nt: TGTGCCATCAGTGACAAGGGCTACAGAGAGCAGTTCTTC